A single sample is the source of the 13 T cell receptor beta chains below, sequenced in a study. Tregs were sorted as CD4+CD25+CD127-/low cells. TCRdb re-called the 5' RACE reads through MiXCR, storing one row per CDR3 protein. The sample carries under 9,500 distinct CDR3 sequences, approximately 34% recorded once. The sequenced material came from Tregs sorted from blood. These receptors were obtained from a female donor with breast cancer.

This clonotype was found a few times. The chain joins TRBV5-1 to TRBJ2-3; D is uncertain. The V and J ends lost 1 base and 2 bases respectively, with 17 bases between them. The CDR3 has 17 amino acids. Germline assignment: CDR1 SGHRS and CDR2 YFSETQ. CDR3 in DNA: TGCGCCAGCAGCTTGCCCCCTTTACCTTGGGACACAGATACGCAGTATTTT. It encodes CASSLPPLPWDTDTQYF.

This clonotype is classed as medium-sized. J is TRBJ2-1 and V is TRBV20-1; tentative D call: TRBD2 (5 bases). Trimming removed 5 bases from V and 0 bases from J, with 11 bases in between. The CDR3 has 14 amino acids. Germline CDR1 reads DFQATT; CDR2 reads SNEGSKA (reference sequence). CDR3 in amino acids: CSAERVSSYNEQFF. CDR3 bases: TGCAGTGCTGAGAGGGTGAGCTCCTACAATGAGCAGTTCTTC.

The rearrangement links TRBV14 to TRBJ2-3, with TRBD1 matching over 8 bases. CDR1 and CDR2 (germline): SGHDN, FVKESK. Unmatched junction bases numbered 9, after V lost 1 base and J lost 6 bases. The CDR3 is 16 amino acids. CDR3 nucleotide sequence: TGTGCCAGCAGCCAAGGACCCGGACAGGGTTTGGATACGCAGTATTTT. As protein: CASSQGPGQGLDTQYF.

This clonotype was seen more than once but under ten times. This chain joins TRBV6-6 and TRBJ1-2, with 7 bases that match TRBD1. The ends lost 6 bases at V and 6 bases at J; junction bases unmatched: 7. CDR1 is MNHNY, CDR2 SVGAGI, per germline (reference sequence). This CDR3 is 13 amino acids long. The CDR3 region has the DNA TGTGCCAGCAGCTCCGGGACAGCAAATGGCTACACCTTC. Amino acid sequence: CASSSGTANGYTF.

In regard to this clonotype: At one of its ends the junction is not consistent with the germline gene, which may arise from a read error. The chain has TRBV12-3 or TRBV12-4 and TRBJ2-5; D unresolved. The length of the CDR3 is 15 residues. In DNA form, the CDR3 reads TGTGCCAGCAGTTTTTTCTTACCTTCTCTGGAGACCCTGTACTTC. Residues: CASSFFLPSLETLYF.

By share of the sample, this clonotype is medium-sized (0.01 to 0.1%). The CDR3 DNA follows: TGTGCCAGCAGCCAAGTCGGAGCGGGAGGGTACAATGAGCAGTTCTTC. This codes for CASSQVGAGGYNEQFF. V usage is TRBV4-2 and J usage is TRBJ2-1; 10 positions match TRBD2. V was clipped by 1 base and J by 4 bases; unmatched bases: 4. CDR1 LGHNA and CDR2 YNFKEQ come from the germline V gene. This CDR3 has 16 residues.

With regard to this clonotype: An end of the junction differs from the germline gene, which may be a read error. The chain carries TRBV12-3 or TRBV12-4 and TRBJ2-5; D is uncertain. The CDR3 sequence is 12 residues long. CDR3 bases: TGTGCCGGCAGTTTGACTGAAGAGACCCAGTACTTC. It is translated as CAGSLTEETQYF.

The V and J genes are TRBV6-5 and TRBJ2-7; 10 bases align to TRBD2. CDR1 MNHEY and CDR2 SVGAGI come from the germline V gene. The V segment lost 6 bases and the J segment 5 bases; nucleotides outside the gene matches: 13. The CDR3 covers 16 residues. Here the CDR3 DNA reads TGTGCCAGCAGCCCGGCGGGGCTAGCGGGAGACAACGAGCAGTACTTC. The encoded protein is CASSPAGLAGDNEQYF.

This clonotype is categorized as medium-sized. The chain links TRBV4-3 to TRBJ1-2, with TRBD1 identical over 7 bases. Germline CDR1 and CDR2: LGHNA and YSLEER. The trim removed 5 bases at V and 5 bases at J, leaving 8 bases unmatched. CDR3 length equals 14 residues. The CDR3 loop reads CASSVSRGAYGYTF. As DNA, the CDR3 is TGCGCCAGCAGCGTAAGCAGGGGGGCTTATGGCTACACCTTC.

By its share, this clonotype is medium-sized. The genes are TRBV3-1 and TRBJ2-5, with a weak D call TRBD1 (6 bases). This CDR3 has 13 residues. Germline V lookup: CDR1 LGHDT, CDR2 YNNKEL (reference sequence). With 1 base removed from V and 3 bases from J, the gap between germline ends came to 6 bases. CDR3 sequence: CASSQGQEETQYF. DNA for the CDR3: TGTGCCAGCAGCCAAGGACAGGAAGAGACCCAGTACTTC.

With respect to this clonotype: A read error is possible here, since a much larger clone lies one base away. This chain joins TRBV20-1 and TRBJ1-4; D unresolved. This CDR3 is built from 14 residues. In germline, CDR1 is DFQATT, CDR2 SNEGSKA (reference sequence). For the CDR3, the DNA is TGCAGTGCTAGGACCGGACGGATTAATGAAAGACTGTTTTTT. Its protein is CSARTGRINERLFF.

V usage is TRBV4-2 and J usage is TRBJ1-5; no definite D call. This CDR3 is built from 14 residues. Trimming left V 0 bases short and J 5 bases short, with 8 bases between. Per the germline V gene, CDR1 is LGHNA and CDR2 is YNFKEQ. CDR3 bases: TGTGCCAGCAGCCAAGAATCGGGATATCAGCCCCAGCATTTT. It specifies CASSQESGYQPQHF.

V and J are TRBV12-3 or TRBV12-4 and TRBJ1-2, with no clear D. Deletions cut 6 bases from V and 2 bases from J, with 13 bases between. The CDR3 is made up of 14 amino acids. CDR3 sequence: CASRRARENYGYTF. The CDR3 DNA reads TGTGCCAGCAGGAGAGCAAGGGAAAACTATGGCTACACCTTC.